Listed below are T cell receptor beta chains from one sample, sequenced in a study of beta chain features in type 1 diabetes. TCRdb's table, derived via immunoSEQ multiplex PCR, lists solely in-frame clones and lacks some. The sample consists of almost 350,000 clones, 7.5% to 9% of them appearing once. Sequenced sample: central memory CD4+ T cells from blood. These receptors came from a young woman in good health. CDR3s include the opening cysteine and the closing phenylalanine or tryptophan. A D gene is named only where the DNA matches it firmly. Not all rows give a size; the values are once, few, many and, for expanded clones, a class.

clone_size j_call v_call d_call cdr3_aa cdr3_nt
few TRBJ1-2 TRBV29-1 TRBD1 CSVGGTEGYTF TGCAGCGTTGGGGGGACAGAAGGCTACACCTTC
- TRBJ1-5 TRBV19 TRBD1 CASNRDRGSNQPQHF TGTGCCAGTAATAGGGACAGGGGGAGCAATCAGCCCCAGCATTTT
few TRBJ1-5 TRBV28 TRBD1 CASSFSQGGTDQPQHF TGTGCCAGCAGTTTTTCACAGGGGGGAACGGATCAGCCCCAGCATTTT
many TRBJ2-7 TRBV5-1 - CASSAVGSREQYF TGCGCCAGCAGCGCGGTCGGGTCCCGCGAGCAGTACTTC
few TRBJ2-3 TRBV29-1 TRBD2 CSVARGTSGYTDTQYF TGCAGCGTTGCTAGAGGGACTAGCGGGTACACAGATACGCAGTATTTT
few TRBJ2-1 TRBV5-4 TRBD1 CASSLGGQGYNEQFF TGTGCCAGCAGCTTGGGCGGACAGGGGTACAATGAGCAGTTCTTC
- TRBJ2-7 TRBV13 TRBD1 CASRRDRGILYEQYF TGTGCCAGCCGCCGGGACAGGGGGATTTTGTACGAGCAGTACTTC
few TRBJ2-7 TRBV5-1 - CASSSKVTDSNYEQYF TGCGCCAGCAGCTCGAAAGTGACGGACAGTAACTACGAGCAGTACTTC
few TRBJ2-1 TRBV7-9 - CASSFPAPRVEQFF TGTGCCAGCAGCTTCCCCGCCCCCCGGGTTGAGCAGTTCTTC
- TRBJ1-1 TRBV4-3 - CASSQDGRGLEAFF TGCGCCAGCAGCCAAGATGGCAGGGGCCTCGAAGCTTTCTTT
few TRBJ1-5 TRBV2 - CASSQQNQPQHF TGTGCCAGCAGTCAACAGAATCAGCCCCAGCATTTT
- TRBJ1-1 TRBV28 - CASNGLNTEAFF TGTGCCAGCAACGGCTTGAACACTGAAGCTTTCTTT
few TRBJ1-2 TRBV4-3 TRBD1 CASSQTGQLNYGYTF TGCGCCAGCAGCCAGACGGGACAGCTTAACTATGGCTACACCTTC
many TRBJ2-3 TRBV21-1 - CASTENPIRPDTQYF TGTGCCAGCACCGAGAATCCAATTCGACCAGATACGCAGTATTTT
- TRBJ2-5 TRBV7-9 TRBD1 CASTIHRGAQYF TGTGCCAGCACCATTCACAGGGGGGCCCAGTACTTC